This T cell receptor (beta chain) was documented in a study of CD8 T cells in ankylosing spondylitis. Study-wide points: A TCR beta motif of 7 or 8 highly homologous variants appeared characteristic of ankylosing spondylitis blood. Existing reports had already noted some motif variants in reactive arthritis synovial fluid and blood.

The length of the CDR3 is 13 residues. Per germline, CDR1 LNHNV and CDR2 YYDKDF (reference sequence). The V end lost 3 bases, the J end lost 2 bases, and 7 bases lay between the germline ends. This clonotype was counted at least ten times. The antigen is not known. TCRdb reanalysed the 5' RACE reads using MiXCR and keeps one entry per CDR3 protein. The table lists hundreds of thousands of distinct CDR3 sequences, around 8% of them singletons. The sample consisted of blood, either unsorted or a sorted T cell fraction (not recorded which). The receptor's source is a female donor with ankylosing spondylitis or in good health (not recorded which). The V call is TRBV15, the J call TRBJ1-2, with D perhaps TRBD1 (5 bases). CDR3 in amino acids: CATSSDSNYGYTF. As DNA, the CDR3 is TGTGCCACCAGCAGCGACAGCAACTATGGCTACACCTTC.